The 7 T cell receptor beta chains reported below all come from one sample, sequenced in a study of OX40 agonist ivuxolimab in advanced cancers. Measured with immunoSEQ multiplex PCR; TCRdb has only the in-frame clones, and not every one. The sample holds 50,000 or so clones, approximately 90% seen once. The sample here was CD4+ or CD8+ T cells sorted from blood, taken in a trial of the OX40 agonist ivuxolimab. Receptors originate from an adult with an advanced solid tumor such as melanoma, head and neck, liver or kidney cancer.

This sequence joins TRBV25-1 and TRBJ1-2; weak D call: TRBD1 (6 bases). The CDR3 length is 14 residues. The V gene's germline CDR1 is MGHDK and CDR2 SYGVNS. V was shortened by 6 bases and J by 4 bases, with 15 bases between the two germline ends. CDR3 loop: CASSRGGTCYGYTF. CDR3 DNA: TGTGCCAGCAGCCGGGGGGGCACCTGCTATGGCTACACCTTC.

This sequence joins TRBV4-1 and TRBJ2-6, with TRBD1 as a possible D gene (5 bases). CDR1 is MGHRA, CDR2 YSYEKL, per germline. The CDR3 is 21 amino acids. Trimming took off 1 base at V and 1 base at J, with 23 bases between the two ends. CDR3 sequence (DNA): TGCGCCAGCAGCCAAGCCCTGCAGGGCCGACGATCCGTTTCTGGGGCCAACGTCCTGACTTTC. Translated: CASSQALQGRRSVSGANVLTF.

This clone came up once. The chain carries TRBV27 and TRBJ1-1; D not certain. CDR3 length equals 14 residues. V was shortened by 2 bases and J by 0 bases, with 7 bases between the two germline ends. Per the germline V gene, CDR1 is MNHEY and CDR2 is SMNVEV (reference sequence). The chain's CDR3 is CASSLKGMNTEAFF. The CDR3 DNA is TGTGCCAGCAGTTTAAAGGGTATGAACACTGAAGCTTTCTTT.

This chain links TRBV7-9 with TRBJ1-5; tentatively, D is TRBD1 (5 bases). Per the germline V gene, CDR1 is SEHNR and CDR2 is FQNEAQ (reference sequence). This CDR3 contains 17 residues. Trimming stripped 0 bases from V and 2 bases from J, with 14 bases between. The CDR3 region has the DNA TGTGCCAGCAGCTTAGCGGAAACTTTAGGGGGCAATCAGCCCCAGCATTTT. Translated, it gives CASSLAETLGGNQPQHF.

The chain uses TRBV14 and TRBJ2-7, with D perhaps matching TRBD2 (5 bases). This CDR3 is 14 amino acids long. Trimming stripped 1 base from V and 6 bases from J, with 13 bases between. CDR1 SGHDN and CDR2 FVKESK come from the germline V gene. As DNA, the CDR3 is TGTGCCAGCAGCCAAGTAGGTCTAGCTGCCGAGCAGTACTTC. The encoded protein is CASSQVGLAAEQYF. Supplemented by reference TRBV14 and TRBJ2-7, the full variable domain reads EAGVTQFPSHSVIEKGQTVTLRCDPISGHDNLYWYRRVMGKEIKFLLHFVKESKQDESGMPNNRFLAERTGGTYSTLKVQPAELEDSGVYFCASSQVGLAAEQYFGPGTRLTVT.

This clone was counted a single time. The chain couples TRBV25-1 to TRBJ2-3; the match to TRBD2 covers 11 bases. The CDR3 extends over 14 amino acids. Looked up from germline, CDR1 is MGHDK and CDR2 is SYGVNS. Germline trimming cut 3 bases from V and 5 bases from J; bases unmatched to any gene: 1. The CDR3 loop is CASSDGLAGDTQYF. CDR3 nucleotides: TGTGCCAGCAGTGACGGACTAGCGGGAGATACGCAGTATTTT.

The V gene is TRBV29-1, the J gene TRBJ2-5; 7 positions match TRBD2. V lost 1 base, J lost 4 bases, and 6 bases stayed unmatched. The CDR3 extends over 14 amino acids. CDR1 is SQVTM and CDR2 is ANQGSEA in the germline V gene. The CDR3: CSVEGGSFGETQYF. The CDR3, as DNA: TGCAGCGTTGAAGGCGGGAGCTTCGGAGAGACCCAGTACTTC. Full variable domain (remainder filled in from reference TRBV29-1 and TRBJ2-5): SAVISQKPSRDICQRGTSLTIQCQVDSQVTMMFWYRQQPGQSLTLIATANQGSEATYESGFVIDKFPISRPNLTFSTLTVSNMSPEDSSIYLCSVEGGSFGETQYFGPGTRLLVL.